The source of this T cell receptor beta chain is a study of T cells in Graves' hyperthyroidism and ophthalmopathy. As for this clonotype: Sequence at one end of the junction differs from germline and may be a read error.

RNA transcripts provided the source from which TCR beta CDR3 regions were amplified. HTBI primers drove first-round RT-PCR of the TCR CDR3. TCRdb reanalysed the multiplex PCR reads using MiXCR and keeps one entry per CDR3 protein. Of fewer than 45,000 distinct CDR3 sequences listed, about 50% are singletons. Germline loops: CDR1 SSHAT, CDR2 FNYEAQ (reference sequence). The CDR3 runs to 14 residues. Patients were excluded because of uncontrolled infection, other autoimmune disease, pregnancy or lactation. Sequencing was carried out using blood. The V and J genes are TRBV7-7 and TRBJ2-1, with 9 bases that match TRBD2. The sequence came from a woman aged 50 to 65 with Graves' hyperthyroidism that later progressed to Graves' ophthalmopathy. The CDR3 sequence is CASSLGLAFDEQFF. The DNA of the CDR3 is TGTGCTAGCAGCTTAGGACTAGCGTTTGATGAGCAGTTCTTC.